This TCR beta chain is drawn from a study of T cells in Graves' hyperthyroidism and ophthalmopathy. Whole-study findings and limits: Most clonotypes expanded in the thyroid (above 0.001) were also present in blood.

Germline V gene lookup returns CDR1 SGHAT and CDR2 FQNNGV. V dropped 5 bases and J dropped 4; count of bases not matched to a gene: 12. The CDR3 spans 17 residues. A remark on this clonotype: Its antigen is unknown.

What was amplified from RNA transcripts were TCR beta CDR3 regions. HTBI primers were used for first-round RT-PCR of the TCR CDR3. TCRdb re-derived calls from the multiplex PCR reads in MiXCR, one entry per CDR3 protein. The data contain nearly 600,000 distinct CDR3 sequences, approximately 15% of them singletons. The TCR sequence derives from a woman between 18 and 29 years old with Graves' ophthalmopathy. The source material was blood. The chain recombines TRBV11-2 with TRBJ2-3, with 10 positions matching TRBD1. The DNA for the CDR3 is TGTGCCAGCAGCCAAGATAGGGGGACAGGGGTTTCAGATACGCAGTATTTT. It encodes CASSQDRGTGVSDTQYF.